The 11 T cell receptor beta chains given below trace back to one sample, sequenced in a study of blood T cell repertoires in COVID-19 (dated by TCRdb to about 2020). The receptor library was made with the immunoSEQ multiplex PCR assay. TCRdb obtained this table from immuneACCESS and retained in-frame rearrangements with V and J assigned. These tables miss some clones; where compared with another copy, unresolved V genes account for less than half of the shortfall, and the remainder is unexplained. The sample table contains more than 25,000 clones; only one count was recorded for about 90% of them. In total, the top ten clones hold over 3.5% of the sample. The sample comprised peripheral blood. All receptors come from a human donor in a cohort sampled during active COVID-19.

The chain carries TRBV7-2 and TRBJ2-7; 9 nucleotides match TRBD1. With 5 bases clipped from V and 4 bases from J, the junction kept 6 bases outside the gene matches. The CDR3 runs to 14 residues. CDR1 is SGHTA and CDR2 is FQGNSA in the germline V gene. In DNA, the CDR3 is TGTGCCAGCAGCCCCGGGACAGGGAGTTACGAGCAGTACTTC. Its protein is CASSPGTGSYEQYF.

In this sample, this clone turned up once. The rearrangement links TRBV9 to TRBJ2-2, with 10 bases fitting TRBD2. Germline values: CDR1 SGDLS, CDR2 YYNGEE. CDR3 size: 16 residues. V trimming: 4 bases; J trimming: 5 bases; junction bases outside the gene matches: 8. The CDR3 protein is CASSFQRGGVTGELFF. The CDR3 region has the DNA TGTGCCAGCAGCTTCCAGCGGGGGGGCGTGACCGGGGAGCTGTTTTTT.

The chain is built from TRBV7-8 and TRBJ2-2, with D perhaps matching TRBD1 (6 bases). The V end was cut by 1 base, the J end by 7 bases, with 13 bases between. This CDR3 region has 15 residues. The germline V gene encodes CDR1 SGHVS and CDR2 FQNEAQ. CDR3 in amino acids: CASSLGQGFSGELFF. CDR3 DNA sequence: TGTGCCAGCAGCTTAGGCCAGGGGTTCAGCGGGGAGCTGTTTTTT.

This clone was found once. The CDR3 loop is CASYPGLAGGKQFF. CDR3 DNA: TGTGCCAGCTATCCGGGACTAGCGGGGGGCAAGCAGTTCTTC. This rearrangement joins TRBV2 to TRBJ2-1; 15 bases match TRBD2. The ends lost 8 bases at V and 11 bases at J; junction bases unmatched: 7. The CDR3 sequence is 14 residues long. The germline V gene has CDR1 SNHLY and CDR2 FYNNEI.

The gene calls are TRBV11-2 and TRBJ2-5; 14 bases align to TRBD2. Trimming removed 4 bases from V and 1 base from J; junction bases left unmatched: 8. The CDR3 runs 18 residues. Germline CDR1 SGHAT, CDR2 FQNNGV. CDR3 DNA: TGTGCCAGCAGCTCCCGACTAGCGGGGGGGCCTGGCCAAGAGACCCAGTACTTC. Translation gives CASSSRLAGGPGQETQYF.

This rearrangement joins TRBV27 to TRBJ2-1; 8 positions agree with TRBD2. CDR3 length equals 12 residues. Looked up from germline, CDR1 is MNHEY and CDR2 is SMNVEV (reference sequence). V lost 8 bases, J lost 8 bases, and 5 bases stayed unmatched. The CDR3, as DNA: TGTGCCAGCCGGGGTAGCGGGGATGAGCAGTTCTTC. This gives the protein CASRGSGDEQFF.

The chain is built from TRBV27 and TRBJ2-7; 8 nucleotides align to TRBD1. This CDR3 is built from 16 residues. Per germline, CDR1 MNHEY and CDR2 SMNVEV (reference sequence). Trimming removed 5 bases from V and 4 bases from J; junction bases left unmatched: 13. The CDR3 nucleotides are TGTGCCAGCAGTCTGTTGGGAGGACAGGGTGTTTACGAGCAGTACTTC. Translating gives CASSLLGGQGVYEQYF.

CDR3 DNA: TGCAGCGCAAGACAGGGGGAGACCCAGTACTTC. Translation gives CSARQGETQYF. This chain uses TRBV29-1 with TRBJ2-5, with 8 bases aligning to TRBD1. The CDR3 covers 11 residues. V shed 7 bases, J shed 5 bases, and the junction held 3 bases outside the gene matches. The germline CDR1 and CDR2 sequences are SQVTM and ANQGSEA.

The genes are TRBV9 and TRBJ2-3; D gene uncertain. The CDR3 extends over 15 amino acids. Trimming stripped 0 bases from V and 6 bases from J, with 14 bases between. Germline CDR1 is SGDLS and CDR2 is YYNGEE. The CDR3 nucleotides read TGTGCCAGCAGCGTAGAACCCTCACAGATGGATACGCAGTATTTT. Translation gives CASSVEPSQMDTQYF. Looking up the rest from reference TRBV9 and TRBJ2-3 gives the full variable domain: DSGVTQTPKHLITATGQRVTLRCSPRSGDLSVYWYQQSLDQGLQFLIQYYNGEERAKGNILERFSAQQFPDLHSELNLSSLELGDSALYFCASSVEPSQMDTQYFGPGTRLTVL.

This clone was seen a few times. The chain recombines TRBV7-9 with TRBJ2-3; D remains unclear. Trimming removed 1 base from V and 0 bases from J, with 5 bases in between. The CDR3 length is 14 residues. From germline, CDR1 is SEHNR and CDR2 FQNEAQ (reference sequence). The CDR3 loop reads CASSLVGSTDTQYF. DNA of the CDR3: TGTGCCAGCAGCTTAGTGGGCAGCACAGATACGCAGTATTTT.

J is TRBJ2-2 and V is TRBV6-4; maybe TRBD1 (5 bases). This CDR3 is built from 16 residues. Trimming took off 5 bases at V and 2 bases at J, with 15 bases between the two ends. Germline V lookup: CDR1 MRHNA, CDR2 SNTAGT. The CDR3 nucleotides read TGTGCCAGCAGTTCTCTCTCTACAGGTAACACCGGGGAGCTGTTTTTT. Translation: CASSSLSTGNTGELFF.